Listed here is a single T cell receptor beta chain. This CDR3 is 18 amino acids long. Germline values: CDR1 LNHDA, CDR2 SQIVND (reference sequence). The junction had 22 bases not matched to a gene; V was cut back by 6 bases and J by 9 bases. Methods used by the authors: Amplified reference gene primers provided the basis for estimating nucleated cell counts. Profiled with immunoSEQ multiplex PCR; TCRdb holds only in-frame clones, not every one. V and J calls and clone size are those listed in that table; D and trimming were worked out from the DNA. The sample holds about 76,000 clones, around 86% seen once. The sample originates from a study of blood T cell repertoires in COVID-19. Turning to the study itself: Material from acute and convalescent COVID-19 was sourced from the United States, Italy and Spain. From T cells, B-cell-depleted T cells, or PBMCs came the material, which was cDNA or gDNA.

Input material: peripheral blood. The receptor comes from a human donor in a cohort sampled during active COVID-19. The chain couples TRBV19 to TRBJ2-1, with 8 bases identical to TRBD1. The CDR3 bases are TGTGCCAGTAGCCCTATAGGGGTGGGACAGGCCTTACGTGGTGAGCAGTTCTTC. It codes for CASSPIGVGQALRGEQFF.